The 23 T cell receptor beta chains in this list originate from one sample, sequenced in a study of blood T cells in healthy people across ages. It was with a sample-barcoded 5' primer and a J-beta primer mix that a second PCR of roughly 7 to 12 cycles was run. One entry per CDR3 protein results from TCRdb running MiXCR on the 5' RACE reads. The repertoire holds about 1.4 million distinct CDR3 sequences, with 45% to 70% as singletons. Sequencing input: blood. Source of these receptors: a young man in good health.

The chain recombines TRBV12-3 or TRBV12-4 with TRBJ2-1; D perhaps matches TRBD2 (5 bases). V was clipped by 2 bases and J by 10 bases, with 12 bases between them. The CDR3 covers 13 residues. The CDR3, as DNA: TGTGCCAGCAGTTTATTGTCTCGCGGGGAGCAGTTCTTC. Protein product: CASSLLSRGEQFF.

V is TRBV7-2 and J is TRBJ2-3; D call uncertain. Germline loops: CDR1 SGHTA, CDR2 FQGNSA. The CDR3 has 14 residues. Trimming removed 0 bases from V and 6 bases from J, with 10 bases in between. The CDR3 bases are TGTGCCAGCAGCTTAGCAGCATCTGGGGATACGCAGTATTTT. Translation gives CASSLAASGDTQYF.

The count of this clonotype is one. The CDR3 DNA reads as TGCGCCAGCAGCCAAGAAATAAGCGGACTGAATTCACCCCTCCACTTT. It yields the protein CASSQEISGLNSPLHF. The chain joins TRBV4-1 to TRBJ1-6; D is ambiguous. Germline loops: CDR1 MGHRA, CDR2 YSYEKL. The ends were cut back, 0 bases at V and 7 bases at J, with 13 bases in the middle. The CDR3 is made up of 16 amino acids.

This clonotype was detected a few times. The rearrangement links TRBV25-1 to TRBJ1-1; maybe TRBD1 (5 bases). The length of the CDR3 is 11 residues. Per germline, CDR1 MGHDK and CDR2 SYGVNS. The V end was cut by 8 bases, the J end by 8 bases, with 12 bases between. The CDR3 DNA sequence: TGTGCCAGCGGTACGACAGCCGAAGCTTTCTTT. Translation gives CASGTTAEAFF.

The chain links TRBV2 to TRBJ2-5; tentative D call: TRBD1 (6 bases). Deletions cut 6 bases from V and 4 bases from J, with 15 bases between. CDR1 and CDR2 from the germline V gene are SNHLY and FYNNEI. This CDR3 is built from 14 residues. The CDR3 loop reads CASRLLRGRETQYF. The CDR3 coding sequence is TGTGCCAGCAGACTCCTCAGGGGCAGAGAGACCCAGTACTTC.

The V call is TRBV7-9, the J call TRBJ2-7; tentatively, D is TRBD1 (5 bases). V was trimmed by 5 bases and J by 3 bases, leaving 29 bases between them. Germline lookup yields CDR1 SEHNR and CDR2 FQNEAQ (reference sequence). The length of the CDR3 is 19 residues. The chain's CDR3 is CASSPMLKPTVGYNYEQYF. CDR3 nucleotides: TGTGCCAGCAGCCCCATGTTGAAACCGACAGTGGGTTACAACTACGAGCAGTACTTC.

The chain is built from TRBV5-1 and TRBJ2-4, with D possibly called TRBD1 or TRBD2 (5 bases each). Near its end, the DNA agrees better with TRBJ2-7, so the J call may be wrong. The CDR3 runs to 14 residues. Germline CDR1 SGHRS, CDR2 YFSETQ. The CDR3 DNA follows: TGCGCCAGCAGCCTATTCCCGAGGGGCTACGAGCAGTACTTC. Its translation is CASSLFPRGYEQYF.

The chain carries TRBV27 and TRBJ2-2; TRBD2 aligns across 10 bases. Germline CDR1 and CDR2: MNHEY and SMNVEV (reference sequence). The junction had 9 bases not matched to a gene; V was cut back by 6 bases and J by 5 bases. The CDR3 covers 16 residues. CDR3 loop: CASSLRLAGTTGELFF. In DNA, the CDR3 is TGTGCCAGCAGCCTTAGACTAGCGGGCACGACCGGGGAGCTGTTTTTT.

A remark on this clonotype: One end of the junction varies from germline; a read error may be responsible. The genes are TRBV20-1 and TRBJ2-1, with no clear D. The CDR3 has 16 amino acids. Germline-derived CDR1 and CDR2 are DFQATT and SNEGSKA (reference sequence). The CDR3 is CGANPSGSVVHNEQFF. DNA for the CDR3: TGCGGTGCTAATCCGTCCGGGTCGGTCGTCCACAATGAGCAGTTCTTC.

This CDR3 reads CASSLDRVPYNEQFF. As DNA, the CDR3 is TGTGCCAGCAGCCTTGACAGGGTACCCTACAATGAGCAGTTCTTC. The chain employs TRBV9 and TRBJ2-1; 7 bases agree with TRBD1. CDR3 length: 15 amino acids. V lost 4 bases to trimming and J lost 2 bases; unmatched junction nucleotides: 6. From germline, CDR1 is SGDLS and CDR2 YYNGEE.

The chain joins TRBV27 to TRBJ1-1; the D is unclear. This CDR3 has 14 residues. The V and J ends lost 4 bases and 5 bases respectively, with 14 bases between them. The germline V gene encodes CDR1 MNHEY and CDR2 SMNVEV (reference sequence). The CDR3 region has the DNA TGTGCCAGCAGTTCGGCCACGGCTACTACTGAAGCTTTCTTT. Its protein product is CASSSATATTEAFF.

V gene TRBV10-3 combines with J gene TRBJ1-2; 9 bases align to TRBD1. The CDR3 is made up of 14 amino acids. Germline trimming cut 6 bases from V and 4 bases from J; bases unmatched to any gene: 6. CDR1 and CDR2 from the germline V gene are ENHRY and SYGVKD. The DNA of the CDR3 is TGTGCCATCAGCGATTGGGACAGGGTCTATGGCTACACCTTC. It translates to CAISDWDRVYGYTF.

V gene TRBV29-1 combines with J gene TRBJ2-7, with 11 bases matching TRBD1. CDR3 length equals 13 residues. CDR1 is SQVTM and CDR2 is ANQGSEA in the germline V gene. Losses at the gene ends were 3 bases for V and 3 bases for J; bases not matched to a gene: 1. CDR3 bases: TGCAGCGTTGAGGGACAGGGGGACTACGAGCAGTACTTC. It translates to CSVEGQGDYEQYF.

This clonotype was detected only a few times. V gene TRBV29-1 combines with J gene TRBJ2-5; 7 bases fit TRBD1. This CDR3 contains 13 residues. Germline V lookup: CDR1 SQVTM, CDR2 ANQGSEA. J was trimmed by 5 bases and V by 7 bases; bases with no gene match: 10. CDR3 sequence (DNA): TGCAGCGCAGCCCGAGGGGGCGGGGAGACCCAGTACTTC. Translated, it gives CSAARGGGETQYF.

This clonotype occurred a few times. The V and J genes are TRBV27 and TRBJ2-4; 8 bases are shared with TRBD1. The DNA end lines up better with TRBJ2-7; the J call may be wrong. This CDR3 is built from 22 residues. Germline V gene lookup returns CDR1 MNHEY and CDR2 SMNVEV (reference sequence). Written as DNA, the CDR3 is TGTGCCAGCAGTTTTAGAACCCCCAGTATTTGGACAGGGATCAAGGAGGTCCACGAGCAGTACTTC. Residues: CASSFRTPSIWTGIKEVHEQYF.

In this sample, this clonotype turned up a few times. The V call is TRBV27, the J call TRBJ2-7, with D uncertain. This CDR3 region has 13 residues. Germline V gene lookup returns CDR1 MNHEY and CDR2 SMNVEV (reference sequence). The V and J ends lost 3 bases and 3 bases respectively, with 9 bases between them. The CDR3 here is CASSLAHGYEQYF. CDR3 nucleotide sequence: TGTGCCAGCAGTTTGGCCCACGGCTACGAGCAGTACTTC.

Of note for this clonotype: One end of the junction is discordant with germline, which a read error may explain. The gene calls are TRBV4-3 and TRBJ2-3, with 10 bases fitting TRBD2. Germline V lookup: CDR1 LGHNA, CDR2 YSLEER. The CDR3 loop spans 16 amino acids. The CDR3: CASGQGAGGHEDTQYF. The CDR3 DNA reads TGCGCCAGCGGCCAAGGAGCGGGGGGGCACGAAGATACGCAGTATTTT.

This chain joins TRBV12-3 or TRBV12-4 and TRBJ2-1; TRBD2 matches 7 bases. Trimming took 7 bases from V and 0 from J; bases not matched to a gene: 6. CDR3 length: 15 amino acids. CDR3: CASNRGGSSYNEQFF. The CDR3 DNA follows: TGTGCCAGCAACCGGGGCGGGAGCTCCTACAATGAGCAGTTCTTC.

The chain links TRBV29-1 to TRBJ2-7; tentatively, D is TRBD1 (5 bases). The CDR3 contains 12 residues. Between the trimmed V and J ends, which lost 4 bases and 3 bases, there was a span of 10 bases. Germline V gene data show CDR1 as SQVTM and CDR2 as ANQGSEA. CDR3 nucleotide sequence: TGCAGCGTTGCGGTGCAGGGCTACGAGCAGTACTTC. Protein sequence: CSVAVQGYEQYF.

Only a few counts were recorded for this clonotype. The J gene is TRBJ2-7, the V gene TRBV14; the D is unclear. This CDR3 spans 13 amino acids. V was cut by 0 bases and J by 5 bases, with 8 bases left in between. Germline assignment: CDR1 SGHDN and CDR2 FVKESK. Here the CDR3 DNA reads TGTGCCAGCAGCCAAGATTGGGCGAACGAGCAGTACTTC. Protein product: CASSQDWANEQYF.

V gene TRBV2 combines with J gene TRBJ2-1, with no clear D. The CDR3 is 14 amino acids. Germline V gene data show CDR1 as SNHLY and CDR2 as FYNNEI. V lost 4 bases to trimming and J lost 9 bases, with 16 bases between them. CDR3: CASSVLGYDGEQFF. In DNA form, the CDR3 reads TGTGCCAGCAGTGTATTAGGGTATGACGGTGAGCAGTTCTTC.

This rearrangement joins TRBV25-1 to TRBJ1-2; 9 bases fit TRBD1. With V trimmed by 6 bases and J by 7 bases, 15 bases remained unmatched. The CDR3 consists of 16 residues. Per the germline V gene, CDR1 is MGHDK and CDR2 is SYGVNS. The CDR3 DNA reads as TGTGCCAGCAGCGGACATCCCGGGACAGGGCATAGTGGCTACACCTTC. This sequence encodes CASSGHPGTGHSGYTF.

The CDR3 DNA reads TGTGCCAGCAGCCTAGGGGCTAGCGGGCCTGACAATGAGCAGTACTTC. Protein product: CASSLGASGPDNEQYF. The V and J genes are TRBV7-2 and TRBJ2-5; 8 positions agree with TRBD2. Germline values: CDR1 SGHTA, CDR2 FQGNSA. The CDR3 extends over 16 amino acids. V trimming: 5 bases; J trimming: 11 bases; junction bases outside the gene matches: 19. Supplemented by reference TRBV7-2 and TRBJ2-5, the full variable domain reads GAGVSQSPSNKVTEKGKDVELRCDPISGHTALYWYRQSLGQGLEFLIYFQGNSAPDKSGLPSDRFSAERTGGSVSTLTIQRTQQEDSAVYLCASSLGASGPDNEQYFGPGTRLLVL.